The source of this T cell receptor (beta chain) is a study of response to subunit inactivated influenza vaccine. This clonotype was counted between two and nine times. Antigen specificity is unknown. Germline assignment: CDR1 MNHEY and CDR2 SVGAGI. The CDR3 extends over 14 amino acids. Deletions cut 4 bases from V and 7 bases from J, with 14 bases between. Study outcomes and limitations: Authors suggested that a seasonal influenza vaccination recruits few new T cells each time.

TCRdb re-derived calls from the RT-PCR reads in MiXCR, one entry per CDR3 protein. The sample lists roughly 460,000 distinct CDR3 sequences, 11% occurring once. The receptor comes from a man aged 45-60 years who received an inactivated influenza vaccine. The V gene is TRBV6-5, the J gene TRBJ2-4; D possibly matches TRBD1 or TRBD2 (5 bases each). Sequences were derived from PBMCs from blood, sampled about 40 days after vaccination. CDR3 bases: TGTGCCAGCAGTTCCCCGGGACGACCCAACATTCAGTACTTC. Its translation is CASSSPGRPNIQYF.